This TCR beta chain is drawn from a study of T cells expressing NK-cell markers. As the method of synthesis, 5'RACE template switching with UMIs yielded TCR beta cDNA. TCRdb reprocessed the 5' RACE reads, with one entry per CDR3 protein and no DNA. This sample contains under 600,000 distinct CDR3 sequences. The sequence came from a woman in her 50s in good health. Material for sequencing was blood T cells: a sorted CD56 or NKG2C T cell subset, CD4+ or CD8+ T cells, or bulk PBMC T cells (not recorded which).

This CDR3 reads CASSLLAPSGEQYF. The chain has TRBV7-9 and TRBJ2-7; TCRdb picks TRBD2, but there is no DNA to check that call. The CDR3 loop spans 14 amino acids. The germline V gene has CDR1 SEHNR and CDR2 FQNEAQ (reference sequence).